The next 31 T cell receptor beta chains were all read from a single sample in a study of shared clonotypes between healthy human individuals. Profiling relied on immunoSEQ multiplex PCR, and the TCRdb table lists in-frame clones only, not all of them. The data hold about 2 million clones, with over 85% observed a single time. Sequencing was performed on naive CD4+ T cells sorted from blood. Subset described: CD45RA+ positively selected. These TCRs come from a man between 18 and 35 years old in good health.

This chain's CDR3 is CASSFPGPRTGGGNTEAFF. For the CDR3, the DNA is TGTGCCAGCAGCTTTCCCGGGCCGAGGACAGGGGGAGGAAACACTGAAGCTTTCTTT. The chain uses TRBV7-2 and TRBJ1-1; 10 positions agree with TRBD1. The CDR3 contains 19 residues. The J segment lost 2 bases and the V segment lost 3 bases, leaving 15 bases of the junction unmatched. The germline CDR1 and CDR2 sequences are SGHTA and FQGNSA.

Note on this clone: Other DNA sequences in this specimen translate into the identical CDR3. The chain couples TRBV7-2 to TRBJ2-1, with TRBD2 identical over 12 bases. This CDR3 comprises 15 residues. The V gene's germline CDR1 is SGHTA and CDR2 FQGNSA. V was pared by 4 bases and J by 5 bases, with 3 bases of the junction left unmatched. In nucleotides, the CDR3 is TGTGCCAGCAGCTCAGGACTAGCGGGAAACAATGAGCAGTTCTTC. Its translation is CASSSGLAGNNEQFF.

The CDR3 protein is CASTSGRSYEQYF. As DNA, the CDR3 is TGTGCCAGCACCTCGGGACGGTCCTACGAGCAGTACTTC. V usage is TRBV28 and J usage is TRBJ2-7; D tentatively reads TRBD1 or TRBD2 (5 bases each). Germline V gives CDR1 MDHEN, CDR2 SYDVKM. The ends were cut back, 7 bases at V and 1 base at J, with 11 bases in the middle. CDR3 length equals 13 residues.

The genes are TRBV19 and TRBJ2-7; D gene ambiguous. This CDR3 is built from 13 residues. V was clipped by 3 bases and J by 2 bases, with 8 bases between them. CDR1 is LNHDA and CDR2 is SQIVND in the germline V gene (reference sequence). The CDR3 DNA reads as TGTGCCAGTAGTATTCAAGGGCCCTACGAGCAGTACTTC. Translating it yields CASSIQGPYEQYF.

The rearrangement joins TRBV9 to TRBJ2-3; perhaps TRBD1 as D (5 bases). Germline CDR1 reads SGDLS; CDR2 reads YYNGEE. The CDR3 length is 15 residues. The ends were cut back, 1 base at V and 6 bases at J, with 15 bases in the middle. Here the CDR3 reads CASSVNQGGLDTQYF. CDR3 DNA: TGTGCCAGCAGCGTAAATCAGGGTGGATTGGATACGCAGTATTTT.

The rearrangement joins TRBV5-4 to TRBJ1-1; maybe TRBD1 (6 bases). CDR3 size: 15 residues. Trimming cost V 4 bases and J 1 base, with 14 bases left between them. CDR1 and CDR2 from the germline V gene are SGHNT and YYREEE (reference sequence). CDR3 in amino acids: CASSVSGASNTEAFF. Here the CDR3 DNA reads TGTGCCAGCAGCGTCTCGGGGGCCTCGAACACTGAAGCTTTCTTT.

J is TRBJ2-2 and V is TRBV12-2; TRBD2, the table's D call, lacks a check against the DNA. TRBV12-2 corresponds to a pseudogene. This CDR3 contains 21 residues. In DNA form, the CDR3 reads TGTGCAAGTCGCTGGAGTCATCCGGGACTAGCGGGAGCCGTGGAGACCGGGGAGCTGTTTTTT. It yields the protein CASRWSHPGLAGAVETGELFF.

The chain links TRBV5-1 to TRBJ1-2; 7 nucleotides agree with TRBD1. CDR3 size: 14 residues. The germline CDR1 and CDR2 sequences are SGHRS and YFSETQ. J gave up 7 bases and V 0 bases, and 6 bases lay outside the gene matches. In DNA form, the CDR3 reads TGCGCCAGCAGCTTGGGACAGGGTTGGCTTGGCTACACCTTC. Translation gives CASSLGQGWLGYTF.

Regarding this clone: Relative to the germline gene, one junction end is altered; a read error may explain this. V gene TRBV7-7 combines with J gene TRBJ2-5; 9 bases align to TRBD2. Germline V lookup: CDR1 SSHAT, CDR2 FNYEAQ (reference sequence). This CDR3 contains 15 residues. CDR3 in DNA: TGTGCTAGCAGCTTAGTGGCGGGAGGGGCAGAGACCCAGTACTTC. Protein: CASSLVAGGAETQYF.

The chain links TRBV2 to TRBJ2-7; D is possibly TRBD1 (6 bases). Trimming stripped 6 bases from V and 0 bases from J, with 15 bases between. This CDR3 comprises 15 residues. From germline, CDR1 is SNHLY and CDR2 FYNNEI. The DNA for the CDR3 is TGTGCCAGCAGCGTTGACAGGTGGAGCTCCTACGAGCAGTACTTC. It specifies CASSVDRWSSYEQYF.

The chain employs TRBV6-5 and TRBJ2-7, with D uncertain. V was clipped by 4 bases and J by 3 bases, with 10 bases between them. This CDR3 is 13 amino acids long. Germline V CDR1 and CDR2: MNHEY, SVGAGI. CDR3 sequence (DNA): TGTGCCAGCAGTTCAACCGGATTCTACGAGCAGTACTTC. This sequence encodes CASSSTGFYEQYF.

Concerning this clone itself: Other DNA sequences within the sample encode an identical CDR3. CDR3 sequence: CAWAGTWNQPQHF. CDR3 bases: TGTGCCTGGGCCGGGACTTGGAATCAGCCCCAGCATTTT. The chain uses TRBV30 and TRBJ1-5; TRBD1 is a possible D gene (5 bases). Trimming left V 5 bases short and J 4 bases short, with 12 bases between. Germline V gene sequence: CDR1 GTSNPN, CDR2 SVGIG (reference sequence). The length of the CDR3 is 13 residues.

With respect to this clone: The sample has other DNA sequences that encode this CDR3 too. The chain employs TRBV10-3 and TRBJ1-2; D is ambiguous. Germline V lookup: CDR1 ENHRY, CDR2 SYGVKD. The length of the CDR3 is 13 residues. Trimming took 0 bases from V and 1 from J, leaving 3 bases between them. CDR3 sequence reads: CAISESGNYGYTF. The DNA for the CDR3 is TGTGCCATCAGTGAGTCGGGTAACTATGGCTACACCTTC.

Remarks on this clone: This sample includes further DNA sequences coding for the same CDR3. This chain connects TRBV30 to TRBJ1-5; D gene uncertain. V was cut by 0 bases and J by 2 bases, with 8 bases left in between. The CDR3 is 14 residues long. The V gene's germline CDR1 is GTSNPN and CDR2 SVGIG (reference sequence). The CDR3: CAWSVDAGNQPQHF. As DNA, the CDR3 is TGTGCCTGGAGTGTTGATGCGGGCAATCAGCCCCAGCATTTT.

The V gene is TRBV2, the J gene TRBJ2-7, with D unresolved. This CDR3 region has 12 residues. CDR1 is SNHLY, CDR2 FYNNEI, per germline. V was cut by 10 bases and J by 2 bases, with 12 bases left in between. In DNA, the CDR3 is TGTGCCATTCAAGATTTGGCCTACGAGCAGTACTTC. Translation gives CAIQDLAYEQYF.

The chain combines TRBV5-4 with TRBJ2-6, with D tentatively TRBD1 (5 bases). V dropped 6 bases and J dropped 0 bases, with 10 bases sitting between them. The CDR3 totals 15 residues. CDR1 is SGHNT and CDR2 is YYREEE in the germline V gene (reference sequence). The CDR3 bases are TGTGCCAGCACACAGGATTTCTCTGGGGCCAACGTCCTGACTTTC. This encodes CASTQDFSGANVLTF.

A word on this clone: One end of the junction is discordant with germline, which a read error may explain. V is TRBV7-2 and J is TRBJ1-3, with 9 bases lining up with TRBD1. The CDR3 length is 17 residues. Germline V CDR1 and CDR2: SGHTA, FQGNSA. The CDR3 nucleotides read TGTGCCAGCAGCCTAGCCCAACAGGGGGCAAATGGAAACACCATATATTTT. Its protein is CASSLAQQGANGNTIYF.

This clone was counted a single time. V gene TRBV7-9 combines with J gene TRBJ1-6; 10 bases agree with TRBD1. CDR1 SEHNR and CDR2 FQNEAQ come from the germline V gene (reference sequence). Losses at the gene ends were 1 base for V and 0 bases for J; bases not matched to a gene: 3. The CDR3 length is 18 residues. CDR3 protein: CASSLGQGASSYNSPLHF. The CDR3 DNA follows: TGTGCCAGCAGCTTAGGACAGGGGGCGAGCTCCTATAATTCACCCCTCCACTTT.

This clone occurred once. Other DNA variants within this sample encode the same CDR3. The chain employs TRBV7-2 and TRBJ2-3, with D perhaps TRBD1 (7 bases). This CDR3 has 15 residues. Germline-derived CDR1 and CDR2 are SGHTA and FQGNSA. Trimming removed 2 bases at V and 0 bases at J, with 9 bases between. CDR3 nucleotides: TGTGCCAGCAGCTTACAGGGGGGTAGCACAGATACGCAGTATTTT. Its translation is CASSLQGGSTDTQYF.

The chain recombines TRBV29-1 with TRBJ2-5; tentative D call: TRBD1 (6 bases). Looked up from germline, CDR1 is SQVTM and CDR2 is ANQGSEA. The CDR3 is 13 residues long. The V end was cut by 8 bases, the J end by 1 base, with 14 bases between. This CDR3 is CSTSGETQETQYF. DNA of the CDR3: TGCAGCACCTCAGGGGAGACCCAAGAGACCCAGTACTTC.

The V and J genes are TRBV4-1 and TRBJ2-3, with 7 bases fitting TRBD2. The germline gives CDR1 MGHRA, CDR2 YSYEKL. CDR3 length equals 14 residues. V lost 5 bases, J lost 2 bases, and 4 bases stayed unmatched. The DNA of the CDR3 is TGCGCCAGCAGCTTCGGACTAGTCACAGATACGCAGTATTTT. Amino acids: CASSFGLVTDTQYF.

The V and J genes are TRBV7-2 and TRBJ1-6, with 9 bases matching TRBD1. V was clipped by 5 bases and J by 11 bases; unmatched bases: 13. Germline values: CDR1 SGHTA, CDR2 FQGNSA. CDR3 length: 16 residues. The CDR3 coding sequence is TGTGCCAGCAGCCTCGCTTCGGGACAGGGAACGCCACCCCTCCACTTT. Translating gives CASSLASGQGTPPLHF.

The CDR3 region is CASSVVSGGAGEQYF. In nucleotides, the CDR3 is TGTGCCAGCAGTGTTGTAAGCGGGGGCGCGGGAGAGCAGTACTTC. The V gene is TRBV2, the J gene TRBJ2-7, with TRBD2 identical over 8 bases. The CDR3 is 15 residues long. Per germline, CDR1 SNHLY and CDR2 FYNNEI. The V segment lost 4 bases and the J segment 7 bases; nucleotides outside the gene matches: 12. The full variable domain, its missing parts supplied by reference TRBV2 and TRBJ2-7, is EPEVTQTPSHQVTQMGQEVILRCVPISNHLYFYWYRQILGQKVEFLVSFYNNEISEKSEIFDDQFSVERPDGSNFTLKIRSTKLEDSAMYFCASSVVSGGAGEQYFGPGTRLTVT.

CDR3 residues: CASSPVGASQYF. The CDR3 DNA reads as TGTGCCAGCAGCCCCGTCGGAGCGTCCCAGTACTTC. V and J are TRBV7-2 and TRBJ2-5; D is ambiguous. Deletions cut 5 bases from V and 9 bases from J, with 13 bases between. This CDR3 comprises 12 residues. Germline V CDR1 and CDR2: SGHTA, FQGNSA.

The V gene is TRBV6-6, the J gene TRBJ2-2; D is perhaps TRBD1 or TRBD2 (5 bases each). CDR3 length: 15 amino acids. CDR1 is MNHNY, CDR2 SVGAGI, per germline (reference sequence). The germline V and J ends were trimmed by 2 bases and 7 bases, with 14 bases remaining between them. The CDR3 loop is CASSYGSSGGGELFF. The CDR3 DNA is TGTGCCAGCAGTTACGGAAGTAGTGGGGGCGGGGAGCTGTTTTTT.

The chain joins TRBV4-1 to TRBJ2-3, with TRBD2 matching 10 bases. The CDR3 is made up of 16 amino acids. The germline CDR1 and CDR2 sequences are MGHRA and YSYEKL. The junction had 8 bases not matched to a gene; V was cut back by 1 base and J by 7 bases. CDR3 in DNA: TGCGCCAGCAGCCAAGTTCGAGCGGGGGGGTCATATACGCAGTATTTT. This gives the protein CASSQVRAGGSYTQYF.

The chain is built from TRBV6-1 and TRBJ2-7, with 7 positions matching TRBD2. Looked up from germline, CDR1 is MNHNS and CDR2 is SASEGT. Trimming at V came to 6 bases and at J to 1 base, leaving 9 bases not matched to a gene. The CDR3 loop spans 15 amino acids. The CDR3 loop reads CASRTTGEGSYEQYF. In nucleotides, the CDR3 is TGTGCCAGCAGAACCACCGGGGAGGGTTCCTACGAGCAGTACTTC.

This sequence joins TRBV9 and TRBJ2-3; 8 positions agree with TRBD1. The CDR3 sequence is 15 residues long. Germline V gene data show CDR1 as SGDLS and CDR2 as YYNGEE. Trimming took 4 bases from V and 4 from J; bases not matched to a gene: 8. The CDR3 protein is CASSTYRGRADTQYF. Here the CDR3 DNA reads TGTGCCAGCAGCACCTACAGGGGGAGAGCAGATACGCAGTATTTT.

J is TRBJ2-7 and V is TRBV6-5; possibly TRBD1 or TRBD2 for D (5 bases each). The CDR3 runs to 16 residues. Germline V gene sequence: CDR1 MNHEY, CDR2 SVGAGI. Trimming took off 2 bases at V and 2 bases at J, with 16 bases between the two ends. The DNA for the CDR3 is TGTGCCAGCAGTTACCGTAGGGACGGACCGGCCTACGAGCAGTACTTC. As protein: CASSYRRDGPAYEQYF.

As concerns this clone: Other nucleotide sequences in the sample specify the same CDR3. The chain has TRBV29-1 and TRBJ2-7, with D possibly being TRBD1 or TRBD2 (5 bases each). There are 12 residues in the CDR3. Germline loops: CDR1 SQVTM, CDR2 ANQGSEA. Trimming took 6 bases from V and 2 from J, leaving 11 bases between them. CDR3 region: CSVGTGTYEQYF. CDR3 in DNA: TGCAGCGTCGGGACGGGAACCTACGAGCAGTACTTC.

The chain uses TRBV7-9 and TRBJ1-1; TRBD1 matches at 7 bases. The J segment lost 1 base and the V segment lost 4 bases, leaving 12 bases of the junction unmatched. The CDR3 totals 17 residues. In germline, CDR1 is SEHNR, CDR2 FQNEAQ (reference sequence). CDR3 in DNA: TGTGCCAGCAGCTATATAGCCCTCGACAGGGCGAACACTGAAGCTTTCTTT. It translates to CASSYIALDRANTEAFF.